Listed below are T cell receptor beta chains from one sample, sequenced in a study of blood T cell repertoires in COVID-19. Using immunoSEQ multiplex PCR, the repertoire was profiled, and TCRdb retains in-frame clones only, with some absent. Here the sample spans around 100,000 clones, about 89% being singletons. The specimen was peripheral blood. The receptors come from a middle-aged man with active COVID-19. Both conserved end residues are part of each CDR3. D genes are given only for firm matches. Clone size is given for some rows only: seen once, a few or many times, or a class if the clone is expanded.

TRBJ1-2 | NA | TRBV6-6 | NA | CASSYSGGGATGYTF | TGTGCCAGCAGTTACTCCGGGGGGGGAGCTACTGGCTACACCTTC
TRBJ1-2 | NA | TRBV4-2 | NA | CASSPTWGEGGYTF | TGTGCCAGCAGCCCAACTTGGGGGGAGGGTGGCTACACCTTC
TRBJ2-5 | NA | TRBV3-1/TRBV3-2 | NA | CASSFFGFGSETQYF | TGTGCCAGCAGCTTTTTCGGGTTCGGGAGTGAGACCCAGTACTTC
TRBJ2-7 | NA | TRBV11-2 | NA | CASSPGLSESYEQYF | TGTGCCAGCAGCCCCGGTCTCAGCGAATCCTACGAGCAGTACTTC
TRBJ1-5 | NA | TRBV11-2 | TRBD1 | CASSRGQFNQPQHF | TGTGCCAGCAGCCGGGGACAGTTTAATCAGCCCCAGCATTTT
TRBJ2-1 | NA | TRBV28 | TRBD2 | CASSFWREGPGEQFF | TGTGCCAGCAGTTTCTGGCGGGAGGGCCCGGGTGAGCAGTTCTTC
TRBJ2-7 | NA | TRBV5-4 | TRBD2 | CASSWGLAGDYEQYF | TGTGCCAGCAGCTGGGGACTAGCGGGGGACTACGAGCAGTACTTC
TRBJ2-3 | NA | TRBV15 | TRBD2 | CATSRDRFGASGIGGDTQYF | TGTGCCACCAGCAGAGATCGTTTTGGGGCTAGCGGGATAGGGGGAGATACGCAGTATTTT
TRBJ1-5 | once | TRBV6-5 | NA | CASSYSGGGQPQHF | TGTGCCAGCAGTTACTCTGGGGGAGGTCAGCCCCAGCATTTT
TRBJ1-1 | NA | TRBV7-3 | TRBD1 | CASSLGGRNTEAFF | TGTGCCAGCAGCCTAGGGGGCAGGAACACTGAAGCTTTCTTT
TRBJ2-2 | NA | TRBV27 | TRBD2 | CASKDLLAAANTGELFF | TGTGCCAGCAAGGATCTTCTAGCGGCCGCGAACACCGGGGAGCTGTTTTTT
TRBJ2-7 | NA | TRBV7-3 | NA | CASSPWRDREIYGQYF | TGTGCCAGCAGCCCATGGAGGGACAGAGAGATCTACGGGCAGTACTTC
TRBJ1-4 | NA | TRBV12-3/TRBV12-4 | TRBD1 | CASNRGEGEKLFF | TGTGCCAGCAACAGGGGGGAAGGAGAAAAACTGTTTTTT
TRBJ1-1 | NA | TRBV11-3 | TRBD1 | CASSGGTGGADSTEAFF | TGTGCCAGCAGCGGTGGGACAGGGGGCGCGGATAGCACTGAAGCTTTCTTT
TRBJ1-2 | NA | TRBV10-1 | NA | CASSALRSYGYTF | TGCGCCAGCAGTGCTCTGCGCTCCTATGGCTACACCTTC
TRBJ2-3 | NA | TRBV30 | TRBD2 | CAWSVGRETDTQYF | TGTGCCTGGAGTGTGGGGCGGGAGACAGATACGCAGTATTTT
TRBJ2-6 | once | TRBV6-5 | NA | CASSYGSSGANVLTF | TGTGCCAGCAGTTACGGCAGCTCTGGGGCCAACGTCCTGACTTTC
TRBJ1-4 | NA | TRBV5-5 | NA | CASSLSDRVNEKLFF | TGTGCCAGCAGCTTATCTGACAGAGTTAATGAAAAACTGTTTTTT
TRBJ2-1 | NA | TRBV19 | TRBD1 | CASSPGQRYNEQFF | TGTGCCAGTAGCCCGGGACAGAGATACAATGAGCAGTTCTTC
TRBJ2-7 | few | TRBV7-9 | NA | CASSISGSYYEQYF | TGTGCCAGCAGCATTAGCGGATCCTACTACGAGCAGTACTTC
TRBJ1-2 | few | TRBV5-6 | TRBD1 | CASSLDGQGAHYTF | TGTGCCAGCAGCTTGGACGGACAGGGGGCCCACTACACCTTC